The T cell receptor (beta chain) described here comes from a study of blood T cell repertoires in COVID-19 (dated by TCRdb to 2020 to 2021). With respect to the entire study: The collaborator samples originated in the United States, Italy and Spain and spanned the acute and convalescent phases of COVID-19. Nearly every sample came with metadata listing a de-identified subject ID, COVID-19 status, age in years and sex. The repertoires were released in a freely available public database meant as a resource for research on the immune response to SARS-CoV-2. The samples were drawn from the first 160 participants of the ongoing ImmuneRACE study and from roughly 1,300 subjects provided by 6 global collaborators. Where HLA class I and class II types were available, the types were taken from metadata supplied by the sample provider, not from assay-based typing. The prospective study material was composed of cDNA or gDNA derived from T cells, B-cell-depleted T cells, or PBMCs. The dataset comprised deeply sampled blood TCRbeta repertoires from subjects exposed to, actively infected with, or recovered from COVID-19.

Participants in the prospective study were enrolled through a virtual design, were aged roughly 18 to 100 years, and lived in approximately 24 United States geographic areas. In the prospective study, cohorts were assigned on the basis of participant-reported clinical history obtained from a screening survey and a study questionnaire. Exposed participants had been in contact, within 2 weeks of entering the study, with a person who had a PCR-confirmed or clinician-diagnosed case of COVID-19. Each participant in the prospective study had whole blood, serum and a nasopharyngeal or oropharyngeal swab collected by mobile phlebotomists. Prospective study participants could optionally give additional blood draws and questionnaires over an approximately 2-month period. Blood samples from the prospective study were shipped frozen or at room temperature prior to DNA extraction. A word on this clone: Its antigen is unknown. Within one base of it there is no much larger clone, and no base qualities were kept.

As encoded in the germline V gene (reference sequence), CDR1 is LNHDA while CDR2 is SQIVND. V and J lose 5 bases and 4 bases, and a span of 17 bases separates them. The CDR3 runs 15 residues from the cysteine to the phenylalanine. Kept here is only the CDR3 DNA, which spans 45 bases and is read in frame from base 1. The study at large found these results: The amount of clinical and demographic metadata varied by source and participant and was provided uncurated.

TCRbeta CDR3 regions were amplified from genomic DNA by means of the immunoSEQ Assay, a bias-controlled multiplex PCR. The paper's processing steps were these. Within the assay, amplification of reference gene primers was used to estimate how many nucleated cells each sample contained. To quantify the absolute abundance of each unique TCRbeta CDR3 rearrangement, sequence reads were collapsed and filtered. For each sample, productive Simpson clonality was calculated by taking the square root of Simpson's diversity index across productive rearrangements. TCRdb obtained this table from immuneACCESS and retained in-frame rearrangements with V and J assigned. These tables miss some clones; where compared with another copy, unresolved V genes account for less than half of the shortfall, and the remainder is unexplained. From that table come the V and J calls and clone size; the DNA was used to work out D and trimming. In this sample the table shows 400,000 to 500,000 clones, 70% to 90% of which occur a single time. The top ten hold 1.4% of the sample.

The rearrangement joined TRBV19 to TRBJ1-1; a weak D assignment points to TRBD1 (5 bases agree). Source material: PBMCs or T cells enriched from blood (not recorded which). The clonotype was recovered from a young woman who had been exposed to COVID-19. Here is the DNA: TGTGCCAGTAGTTGGCAGGGTAAAGTGGGCACTGAAGCTTTCTTT. The translation is CASSWQGKVGTEAFF.